The entry below describes one T cell receptor beta chain. Its antigen is currently unknown. Here immunoSEQ multiplex PCR was the method, and the copy in TCRdb shows in-frame clones only, minus some. Altogether about 710,000 clones are present, 55% to 80% being singletons, with the ten largest covering around 1.7%. The sample comes from a study of shared clonotypes between healthy human individuals. Study-wide findings and caveats: The expectation was that sequencing depth would affect clonotype sharing among donors.

V lost 3 bases, J lost 1 base, and 6 bases lay in between. This CDR3 has 13 amino acids. Germline CDR1 reads LNHDA; CDR2 reads SQIVND (reference sequence). Sample: memory CD4+ T cells sorted from blood. Subset defined: CD45RA-negative fraction. The sequence came from a woman in her 30s in good health. The chain combines TRBV19 with TRBJ1-1; no firm D call. In DNA form, the CDR3 reads TGTGCCAGTAGTATGGAAGCGAACACTGAAGCTTTCTTT. Its protein product is CASSMEANTEAFF.